The clone carrying this T cell receptor (beta chain) has more than one count but fewer than ten. Its antigen is still unknown. The sample holds other DNA sequences that translate to the same CDR3. In total, each donor contributed a single heparinised blood draw that averaged around 0.12 L. CD4+ naive, central memory, regulatory and stem cell-like memory subsets were isolated by sorting on CD45RO/CCR7/CD25/CD127/CD95/CD27. This sample was taken from a study of beta chain features in type 1 diabetes. The investigators reverse transcribed all of the isolated RNA, so they sequenced expressed TCRB transcripts. Each sample of naive, central memory or regulatory T cells had, on average, about 3.6 million reads. Profiled with immunoSEQ multiplex PCR; TCRdb holds only in-frame clones, not every one. Of 350,000 to 450,000 clones listed, approximately 15% are singletons. Points from the study as a whole: PCR might favor shorter templates, equally in patients and controls.

The TCR sequence derives from a young woman in good health. The sample consisted of naive CD4+ T cells from blood.

The CDR3: CSVGGSSTDTQYF. DNA of the CDR3: TGCAGCGTTGGAGGGTCTAGCACAGATACGCAGTATTTT. The rearrangement joins TRBV29-1 to TRBJ2-3, with a weak D call TRBD2 (5 bases). Germline CDR1 SQVTM, CDR2 ANQGSEA. Trimming shortened V by 4 bases and J by 0 bases, and 8 bases separated the two germline ends. This CDR3 has 13 residues.